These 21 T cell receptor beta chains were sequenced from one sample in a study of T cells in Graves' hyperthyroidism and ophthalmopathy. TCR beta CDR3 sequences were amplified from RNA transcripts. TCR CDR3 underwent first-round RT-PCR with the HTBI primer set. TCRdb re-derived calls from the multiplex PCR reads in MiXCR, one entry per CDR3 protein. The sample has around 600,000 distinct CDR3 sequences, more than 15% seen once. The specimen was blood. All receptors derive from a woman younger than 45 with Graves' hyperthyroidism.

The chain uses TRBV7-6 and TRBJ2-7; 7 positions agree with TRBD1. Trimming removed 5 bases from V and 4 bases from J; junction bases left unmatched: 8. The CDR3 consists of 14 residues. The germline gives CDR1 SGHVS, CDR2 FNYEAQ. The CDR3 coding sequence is TGTGCCAGCAGCCCGGGACAGTTGGGTTACGAGCAGTACTTC. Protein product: CASSPGQLGYEQYF.

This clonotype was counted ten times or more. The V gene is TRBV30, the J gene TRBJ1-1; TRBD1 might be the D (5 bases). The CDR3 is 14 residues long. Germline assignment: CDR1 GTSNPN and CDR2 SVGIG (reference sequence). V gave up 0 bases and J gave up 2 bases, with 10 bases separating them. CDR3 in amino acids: CAWSVSDTNTEAFF. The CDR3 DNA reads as TGTGCCTGGAGTGTTTCGGACACAAACACTGAAGCTTTCTTT. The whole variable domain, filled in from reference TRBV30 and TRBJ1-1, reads SQTIHQWPATLVQPVGSPLSLECTVEGTSNPNLYWYRQAAGRGLQLLFYSVGIGQISSEVPQNLSASRPQDRQFILSSKKLLLSDSGFYLCAWSVSDTNTEAFFGQGTRLTVV.

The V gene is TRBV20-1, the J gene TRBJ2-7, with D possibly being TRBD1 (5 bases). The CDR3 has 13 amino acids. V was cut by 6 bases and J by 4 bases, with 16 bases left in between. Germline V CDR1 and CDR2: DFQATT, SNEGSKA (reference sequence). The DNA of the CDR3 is TGCAGTGCGAGACAGCAAGAGCCATACGAGCAGTACTTC. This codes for CSARQQEPYEQYF.

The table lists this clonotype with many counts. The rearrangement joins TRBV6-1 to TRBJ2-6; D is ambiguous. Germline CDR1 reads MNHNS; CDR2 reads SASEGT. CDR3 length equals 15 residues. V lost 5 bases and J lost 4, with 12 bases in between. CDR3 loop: CASSNVGSGANVLTF. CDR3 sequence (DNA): TGTGCCAGCAGTAACGTTGGGTCAGGGGCCAACGTCCTGACTTTC.

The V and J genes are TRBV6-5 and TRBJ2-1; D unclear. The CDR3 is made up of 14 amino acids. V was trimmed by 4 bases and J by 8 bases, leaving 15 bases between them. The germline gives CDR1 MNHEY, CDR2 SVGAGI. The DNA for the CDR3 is TGTGCCAGCAGTTTGTTGGATAGCCCACATGAGCAGTTCTTC. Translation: CASSLLDSPHEQFF.

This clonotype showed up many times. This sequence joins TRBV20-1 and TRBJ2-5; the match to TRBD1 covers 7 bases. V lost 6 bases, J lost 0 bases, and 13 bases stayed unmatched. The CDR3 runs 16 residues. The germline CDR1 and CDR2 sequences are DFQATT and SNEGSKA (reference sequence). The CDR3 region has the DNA TGCAGTGCAACCCACCCGACAGGGACCGACCAAGAGACCCAGTACTTC. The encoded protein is CSATHPTGTDQETQYF.

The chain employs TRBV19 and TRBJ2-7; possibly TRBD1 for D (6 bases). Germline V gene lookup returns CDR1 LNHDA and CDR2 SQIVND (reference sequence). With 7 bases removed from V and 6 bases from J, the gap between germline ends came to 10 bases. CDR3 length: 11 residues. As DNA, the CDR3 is TGTGCCAGTAACTTCAGGGGCGAGCAGTACTTC. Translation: CASNFRGEQYF.

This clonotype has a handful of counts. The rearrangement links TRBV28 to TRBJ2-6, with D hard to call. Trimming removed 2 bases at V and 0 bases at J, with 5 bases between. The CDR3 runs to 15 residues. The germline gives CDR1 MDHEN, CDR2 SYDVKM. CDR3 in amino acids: CASSLSFSGANVLTF. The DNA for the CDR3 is TGTGCCAGCAGTTTAAGCTTCTCTGGGGCCAACGTCCTGACTTTC. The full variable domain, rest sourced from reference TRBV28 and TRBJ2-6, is DVKVTQSSRYLVKRTGEKVFLECVQDMDHENMFWYRQDPGLGLRLIYFSYDVKMKEKGDIPEGYSVSREKKERFSLILESASTNQTSMYLCASSLSFSGANVLTFGAGSRLTVL.

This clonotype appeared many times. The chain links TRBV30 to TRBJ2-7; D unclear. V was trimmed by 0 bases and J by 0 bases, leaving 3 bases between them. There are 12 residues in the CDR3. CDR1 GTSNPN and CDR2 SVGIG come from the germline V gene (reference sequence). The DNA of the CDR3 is TGTGCCTGGAGTGTCGCCTCCTACGAGCAGTACTTC. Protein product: CAWSVASYEQYF.

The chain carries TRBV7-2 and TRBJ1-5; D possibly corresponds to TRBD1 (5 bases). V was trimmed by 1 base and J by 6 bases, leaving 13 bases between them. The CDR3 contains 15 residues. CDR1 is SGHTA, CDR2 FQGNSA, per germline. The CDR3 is CASSLEGSSSQPQHF. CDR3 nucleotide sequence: TGTGCCAGCAGCTTAGAGGGGTCTTCCAGTCAGCCCCAGCATTTT.

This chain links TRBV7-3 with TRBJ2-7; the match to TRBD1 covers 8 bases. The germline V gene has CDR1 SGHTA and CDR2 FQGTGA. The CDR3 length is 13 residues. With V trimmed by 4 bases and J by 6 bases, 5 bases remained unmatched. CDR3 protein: CASSYYRGSEQYF. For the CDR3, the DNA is TGTGCCAGCAGCTACTACAGGGGGAGCGAGCAGTACTTC. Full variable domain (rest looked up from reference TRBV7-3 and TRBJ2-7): GAGVSQTPSNKVTEKGKYVELRCDPISGHTALYWYRQSLGQGPEFLIYFQGTGAADDSGLPNDRFFAVRPEGSVSTLKIQRTERGDSAVYLCASSYYRGSEQYFGPGTRLTVT.

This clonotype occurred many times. The CDR3 is CASSYGLWREAVGNEQFF. DNA for the CDR3: TGTGCCAGCAGTTACGGCCTCTGGCGGGAGGCGGTTGGGAATGAGCAGTTCTTC. This chain connects TRBV6-2 or TRBV6-3 to TRBJ2-1; 8 bases fit TRBD2. The CDR3 loop spans 18 amino acids. V lost 2 bases and J lost 7; bases outside the gene matches: 16. Germline loops: CDR1 MNHEY, CDR2 SVGEGT.

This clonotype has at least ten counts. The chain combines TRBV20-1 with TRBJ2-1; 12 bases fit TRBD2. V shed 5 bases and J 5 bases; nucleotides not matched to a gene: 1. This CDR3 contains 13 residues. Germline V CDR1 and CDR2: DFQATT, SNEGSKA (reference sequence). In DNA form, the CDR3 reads TGCAGTGCTCGGACTAGCGGGAACAATGAGCAGTTCTTC. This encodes CSARTSGNNEQFF.

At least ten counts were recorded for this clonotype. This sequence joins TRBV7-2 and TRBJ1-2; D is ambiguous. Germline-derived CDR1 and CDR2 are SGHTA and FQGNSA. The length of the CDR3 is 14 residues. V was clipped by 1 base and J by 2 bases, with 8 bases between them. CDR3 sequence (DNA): TGTGCCAGCAGCTTAGATCCAAGCAACTATGGCTACACCTTC. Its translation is CASSLDPSNYGYTF.

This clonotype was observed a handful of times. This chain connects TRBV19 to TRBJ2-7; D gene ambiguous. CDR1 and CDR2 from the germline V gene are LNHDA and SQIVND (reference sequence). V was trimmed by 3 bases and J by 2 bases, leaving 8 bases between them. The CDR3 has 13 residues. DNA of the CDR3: TGTGCCAGTAGTATCGGGCAGGCCTACGAGCAGTACTTC. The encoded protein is CASSIGQAYEQYF.

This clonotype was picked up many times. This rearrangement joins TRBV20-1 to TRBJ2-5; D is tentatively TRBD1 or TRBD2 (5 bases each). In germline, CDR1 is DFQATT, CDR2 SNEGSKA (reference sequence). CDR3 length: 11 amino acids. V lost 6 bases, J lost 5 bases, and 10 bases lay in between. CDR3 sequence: CSAIEGETQYF. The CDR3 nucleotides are TGCAGTGCGATAGAGGGGGAGACCCAGTACTTC.

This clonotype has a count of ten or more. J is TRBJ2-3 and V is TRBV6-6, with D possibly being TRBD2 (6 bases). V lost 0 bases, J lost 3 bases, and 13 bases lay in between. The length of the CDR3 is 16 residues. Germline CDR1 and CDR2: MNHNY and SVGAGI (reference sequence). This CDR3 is CASSYSGGRATDTQYF. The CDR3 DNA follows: TGTGCCAGCAGTTACTCGGGGGGAAGAGCTACAGATACGCAGTATTTT.

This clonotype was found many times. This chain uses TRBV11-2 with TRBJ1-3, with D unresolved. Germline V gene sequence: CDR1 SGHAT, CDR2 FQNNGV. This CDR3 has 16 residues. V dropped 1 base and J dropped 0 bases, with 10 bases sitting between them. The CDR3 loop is CASSLVSYDSGNTIYF. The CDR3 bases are TGTGCCAGCAGCTTAGTGTCGTACGACTCTGGAAACACCATATATTTT.

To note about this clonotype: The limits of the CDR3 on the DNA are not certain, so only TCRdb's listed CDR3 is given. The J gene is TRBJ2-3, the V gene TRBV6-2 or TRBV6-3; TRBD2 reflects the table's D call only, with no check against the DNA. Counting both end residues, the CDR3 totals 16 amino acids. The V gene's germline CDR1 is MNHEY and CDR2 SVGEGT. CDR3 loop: CASSSSAGVFPDTQYF.

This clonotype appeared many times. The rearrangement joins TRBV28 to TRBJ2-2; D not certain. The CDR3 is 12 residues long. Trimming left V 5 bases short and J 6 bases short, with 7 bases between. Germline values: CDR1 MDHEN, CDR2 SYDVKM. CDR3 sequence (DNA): TGTGCCAGCAGTCGCGAGCCCGGGGAGCTGTTTTTT. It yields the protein CASSREPGELFF.

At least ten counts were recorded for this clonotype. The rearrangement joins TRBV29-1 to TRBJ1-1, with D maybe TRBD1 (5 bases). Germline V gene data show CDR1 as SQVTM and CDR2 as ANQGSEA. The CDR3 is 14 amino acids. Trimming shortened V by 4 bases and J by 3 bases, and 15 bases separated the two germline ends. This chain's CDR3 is CSVVRGAGYTEAFF. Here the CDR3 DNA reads TGCAGCGTTGTTAGGGGCGCGGGGTACACTGAAGCTTTCTTT.